These 31 T cell receptor beta chains came from one sample sequenced in a study of identical twins. From the 5' RACE reads, TCRdb called clonotypes with MiXCR, one entry per CDR3 protein. The table lists about 1.7 million distinct CDR3 sequences, about 32% of them singletons. The sample comprised cord blood. All receptors derive from a newborn girl in good health.

With respect to this clonotype: Just one base apart from a much larger clone, this may be a read error. This CDR3 reads CASAAGTYEQYF. The CDR3 nucleotides are TGTGCCAGCGCGGCGGGGACCTACGAGCAGTACTTC. V gene TRBV5-6 combines with J gene TRBJ2-7; possibly TRBD2 for D (6 bases). CDR3 length: 12 amino acids. Germline-derived CDR1 and CDR2 are SGHDT and YYEEEE. Trimming took 7 bases from V and 2 from J, leaving 10 bases between them.

This clonotype has more than one count but fewer than ten. This chain uses TRBV29-1 with TRBJ2-5, with 11 positions matching TRBD2. The trim removed 2 bases at V and 5 bases at J, leaving 4 bases unmatched. Germline CDR1 reads SQVTM; CDR2 reads ANQGSEA. The CDR3 runs to 14 residues. CDR3 amino acids: CSVEPSGGRETQYF. CDR3 coding DNA: TGCAGCGTTGAACCTAGCGGGGGGCGGGAGACCCAGTACTTC.

J is TRBJ2-7 and V is TRBV20-1; D ambiguous. The CDR3 sequence is 11 residues long. Germline CDR1 and CDR2: DFQATT and SNEGSKA (reference sequence). V dropped 8 bases and J dropped 2 bases, with 10 bases sitting between them. In DNA, the CDR3 is TGCAGTTTGGTGGAAACCTACGAGCAGTACTTC. Translation gives CSLVETYEQYF.

The sample holds a few counts of this clonotype. The J gene is TRBJ1-5, the V gene TRBV6-5; 8 bases are a match to TRBD1. CDR3 length: 17 amino acids. The germline V gene has CDR1 MNHEY and CDR2 SVGAGI. V shed 2 bases, J shed 7 bases, and the junction held 13 bases outside the gene matches. The CDR3 is CASSYQAHRQGRQPQHF. CDR3 sequence (DNA): TGTGCCAGCAGTTACCAAGCCCACCGACAGGGGAGACAGCCCCAGCATTTT.

In its sample, this clonotype was seen a few times. J is TRBJ2-7 and V is TRBV28, with 8 bases that match TRBD1. The CDR3 spans 15 residues. The ends lost 7 bases at V and 0 bases at J; junction bases unmatched: 8. Germline lookup yields CDR1 MDHEN and CDR2 SYDVKM. CDR3 sequence: CASNPTGQASYEQYF. CDR3 bases: TGTGCCAGCAACCCGACGGGACAGGCCTCCTACGAGCAGTACTTC. Full variable domain (rest looked up from reference TRBV28 and TRBJ2-7): DVKVTQSSRYLVKRTGEKVFLECVQDMDHENMFWYRQDPGLGLRLIYFSYDVKMKEKGDIPEGYSVSREKKERFSLILESASTNQTSMYLCASNPTGQASYEQYFGPGTRLTVT.

CDR3 nucleotide sequence: TGCAGTGCTCTCCGGGACAGCCCCTACGAGCAGTACTTC. This codes for CSALRDSPYEQYF. The chain combines TRBV20-1 with TRBJ2-7, with 7 nucleotides matching TRBD1. The CDR3 is 13 amino acids. V was pared by 5 bases and J by 2 bases, with 6 bases of the junction left unmatched. Germline lookup yields CDR1 DFQATT and CDR2 SNEGSKA (reference sequence).

The chain carries TRBV5-1 and TRBJ2-3; 15 bases are a match to TRBD2. V was pared by 4 bases and J by 0 bases, with 3 bases of the junction left unmatched. This CDR3 is 17 amino acids long. CDR1 and CDR2 (germline): SGHRS, YFSETQ. The DNA of the CDR3 is TGCGCCAGCAGCGGGACTAGCGGGGGGACTAGCACAGATACGCAGTATTTT. Translating it yields CASSGTSGGTSTDTQYF.

This clonotype showed up just a few times. The V gene is TRBV9, the J gene TRBJ2-7; TRBD2 is a possible D gene (6 bases). Looked up from germline, CDR1 is SGDLS and CDR2 is YYNGEE. Deletions cut 0 bases from V and 1 base from J, with 11 bases between. The CDR3 has 15 amino acids. This CDR3 is CASSVGAGRSYEQYF. In DNA form, the CDR3 reads TGTGCCAGCAGCGTAGGTGCGGGAAGGTCCTACGAGCAGTACTTC.

Only a few counts were recorded for this clonotype. The genes are TRBV20-1 and TRBJ2-7, with D possibly matching TRBD2 (6 bases). The V end lost 3 bases, the J end lost 1 base, and 13 bases lay between the germline ends. CDR1 is DFQATT, CDR2 SNEGSKA, per germline (reference sequence). This CDR3 spans 14 amino acids. The CDR3 DNA reads TGCAGTGCTAGTTTGTCTAGCGTTTCCTACGAGCAGTACTTC. Protein: CSASLSSVSYEQYF.

This clonotype was counted a few times. The gene calls are TRBV14 and TRBJ1-2; D not resolved. V was cut by 1 base and J by 8 bases, with 8 bases left in between. The CDR3 extends over 12 amino acids. The V gene's germline CDR1 is SGHDN and CDR2 FVKESK. The CDR3 DNA reads as TGTGCCAGCAGCCAAGGGCAGGCCGGCTACACCTTC. It yields the protein CASSQGQAGYTF.

The rearrangement joins TRBV4-1 to TRBJ2-3, with a tentative D call TRBD2 (5 bases). Trimming pared 1 base from V and 3 bases from J, leaving 17 bases between. In germline, CDR1 is MGHRA, CDR2 YSYEKL. The CDR3 is 17 amino acids. CDR3 protein: CASSQVLAGLPTDTQYF. The CDR3 DNA reads as TGCGCCAGCAGCCAAGTCTTGGCGGGCCTGCCGACAGATACGCAGTATTTT.

This clonotype was recorded a few times. V and J are TRBV7-9 and TRBJ2-1, with D perhaps being TRBD1 or TRBD2 (5 bases each). V gave up 1 base and J gave up 4 bases, with 17 bases separating them. The CDR3 length is 17 residues. Germline CDR1 is SEHNR and CDR2 is FQNEAQ (reference sequence). The CDR3 DNA follows: TGTGCCAGCAGCTTAGAATCCGGGGCCCAAGTGTACAATGAGCAGTTCTTC. It yields the protein CASSLESGAQVYNEQFF.

The V call is TRBV9, the J call TRBJ2-5; 9 bases are shared with TRBD1. Germline CDR1 reads SGDLS; CDR2 reads YYNGEE. The junction had 14 bases not matched to a gene; V was cut back by 3 bases and J by 11 bases. The CDR3 sequence is 15 residues long. The CDR3 region has the DNA TGTGCCAGCAGCGCCTGGACAGGGGAAAGGAATGAGCAGTACTTC. Protein: CASSAWTGERNEQYF.

This clonotype was observed a few times. The chain recombines TRBV20-1 with TRBJ2-3, with D unresolved. Trimming left V 3 bases short and J 5 bases short, with 15 bases between. The germline V gene has CDR1 DFQATT and CDR2 SNEGSKA (reference sequence). This CDR3 has 14 residues. The DNA for the CDR3 is TGCAGTGCTAGTAGGGCGGTGGATCGAGATACGCAGTATTTT. This sequence encodes CSASRAVDRDTQYF.

The sample holds many counts of this clonotype. The V call is TRBV11-2, the J call TRBJ2-3; possibly TRBD2 for D (6 bases). CDR3 size: 14 residues. V lost 3 bases to trimming and J lost 2 bases, with 9 bases between them. In germline, CDR1 is SGHAT, CDR2 FQNNGV. CDR3 in amino acids: CASSFVGLTDTQYF. CDR3 sequence (DNA): TGTGCCAGCAGCTTCGTGGGACTCACAGATACGCAGTATTTT.

This clonotype was seen repeatedly, ten times or more. The chain combines TRBV25-1 with TRBJ2-1; no clear D gene. With 3 bases removed from V and 2 bases from J, the gap between germline ends came to 8 bases. The CDR3 loop spans 14 amino acids. Germline V CDR1 and CDR2: MGHDK, SYGVNS. The DNA of the CDR3 is TGTGCCAGCAGTGACGGCGGCACCTACAATGAGCAGTTCTTC. It translates to CASSDGGTYNEQFF.

This sequence joins TRBV12-3 or TRBV12-4 and TRBJ2-7, with D unresolved. The DNA end is a closer match to TRBJ2-5, so the J assignment may be wrong. This CDR3 comprises 13 residues. CDR3 sequence reads: CASSFSWKETQYF. CDR3 coding DNA: TGTGCCAGCAGTTTCAGTTGGAAAGAGACCCAGTACTTC.

This chain connects TRBV20-1 to TRBJ1-2; 8 bases map to TRBD1. With V trimmed by 6 bases and J by 5 bases, 5 bases remained unmatched. CDR1 is DFQATT, CDR2 SNEGSKA, per germline (reference sequence). The CDR3 consists of 12 residues. CDR3 DNA sequence: TGCAGTGCAGACCAGGGGGCGTATGGCTACACCTTC. It specifies CSADQGAYGYTF.

The chain couples TRBV6-5 to TRBJ2-7; 7 bases map to TRBD2. The CDR3 runs to 14 residues. Trimming cost V 0 bases and J 4 bases; bases outside gene matches: 3. Germline CDR1 and CDR2: MNHEY and SVGAGI. The CDR3 region is CASSYSGGDYEQYF. The DNA for the CDR3 is TGTGCCAGCAGTTACTCGGGGGGGGATTACGAGCAGTACTTC.

This clonotype came up a few times. The V call is TRBV11-2, the J call TRBJ2-3; 9 nucleotides match TRBD2. Per the germline V gene, CDR1 is SGHAT and CDR2 is FQNNGV. V lost 6 bases, J lost 0 bases, and 7 bases stayed unmatched. The CDR3 totals 16 residues. The CDR3 region has the DNA TGTGCCAGCAGTCCAACCGGGACTAGCAGCACAGATACGCAGTATTTT. Translated, it gives CASSPTGTSSTDTQYF. The variable domain in full, with the rest retrieved from reference TRBV11-2 and TRBJ2-3, is EAGVAQSPRYKIIEKRQSVAFWCNPISGHATLYWYQQILGQGPKLLIQFQNNGVVDDSQLPKDRFSAERLKGVDSTLKIQPAKLEDSAVYLCASSPTGTSSTDTQYFGPGTRLTVL.

This clonotype has only a few counts. The chain carries TRBV4-1 and TRBJ1-4, with D uncertain. The CDR3 loop spans 18 amino acids. V shed 0 bases and J shed 0 bases, with 14 bases lying between them. Germline V gives CDR1 MGHRA, CDR2 YSYEKL. The CDR3 DNA reads TGCGCCAGCAGCCAAGATCATCAGGATCTTGCAACTAATGAAAAACTGTTTTTT. Amino acid sequence: CASSQDHQDLATNEKLFF.

To note about this clonotype: A much bigger clone sits one base away, suggesting this may be a read error. The chain links TRBV6-6 to TRBJ2-3; weak D call: TRBD2 (6 bases). Germline values: CDR1 MNHNY, CDR2 SVGAGI (reference sequence). The CDR3 contains 16 residues. V lost 0 bases and J 5 bases, leaving 15 bases between the germline ends. Here the CDR3 reads CASSYSRSGGIDTQYF. For the CDR3, the DNA is TGTGCCAGCAGTTACTCGAGATCTGGCGGGATAGATACGCAGTATTTT.

This clonotype showed up just a few times. The CDR3 here is CASSLEADYEQYF. The CDR3 nucleotides are TGTGCCAGCAGCTTAGAGGCTGACTACGAGCAGTACTTC. The chain combines TRBV7-9 with TRBJ2-7; no definite D call. CDR1 and CDR2 from the germline V gene are SEHNR and FQNEAQ (reference sequence). This CDR3 contains 13 residues. V lost 1 base, J lost 3 bases, and 7 bases lay in between.

Only a few counts were recorded for this clonotype. The chain employs TRBV14 and TRBJ2-1; possibly TRBD2 for D (5 bases). With 1 base removed from V and 8 bases from J, the gap between germline ends came to 15 bases. The CDR3 has 15 residues. Germline V CDR1 and CDR2: SGHDN, FVKESK. The DNA for the CDR3 is TGTGCCAGCAGCCAAGGACTACCAAGTCTACATGAGCAGTTCTTC. Amino acid sequence: CASSQGLPSLHEQFF.

In this sample, this clonotype turned up once. The chain uses TRBV4-1 and TRBJ2-2; 9 nucleotides align to TRBD2. CDR3 length equals 15 residues. The germline V gene has CDR1 MGHRA and CDR2 YSYEKL. With 7 bases clipped from V and 7 bases from J, the junction kept 10 bases outside the gene matches. The CDR3 protein is CASNRGLAGRGELFF. The DNA of the CDR3 is TGCGCCAGCAATAGGGGGCTAGCGGGGCGCGGGGAGCTGTTTTTT.

The chain has TRBV30 and TRBJ2-1, with 9 bases aligning to TRBD1. Losses at the gene ends were 3 bases for V and 13 bases for J; bases not matched to a gene: 10. Germline values: CDR1 GTSNPN, CDR2 SVGIG (reference sequence). This CDR3 is 13 amino acids long. This CDR3 reads CAWRKQGAETQFF. The CDR3 DNA reads TGTGCCTGGAGAAAACAGGGGGCAGAGACCCAGTTCTTC.

This clonotype was counted between two and nine times. This chain uses TRBV7-6 with TRBJ1-1; D perhaps matches TRBD1 (6 bases). This CDR3 has 18 residues. The V and J ends lost 1 base and 5 bases respectively, with 23 bases between them. Germline CDR1 and CDR2: SGHVS and FNYEAQ. CDR3 region: CASSLGVDGGRGLTEAFF. DNA for the CDR3: TGTGCCAGCAGCTTAGGAGTCGATGGTGGCAGGGGATTAACTGAAGCTTTCTTT.

The V gene is TRBV9, the J gene TRBJ2-3; perhaps TRBD2 as D (6 bases). This CDR3 is built from 16 residues. Germline loops: CDR1 SGDLS, CDR2 YYNGEE. Trimming stripped 3 bases from V and 0 bases from J, with 14 bases between. CDR3 residues: CASSEAQRVSTDTQYF. CDR3 coding DNA: TGTGCCAGCAGCGAGGCCCAGCGGGTTAGCACAGATACGCAGTATTTT.

V gene TRBV5-1 combines with J gene TRBJ2-1; D possibly corresponds to TRBD1 (6 bases). V lost 0 bases, J lost 6 bases, and 13 bases lay in between. CDR1 and CDR2 (germline): SGHRS, YFSETQ. CDR3 size: 15 residues. CDR3 coding DNA: TGCGCCAGCAGCTTGGACGGGGACAAGAGCAATGAGCAGTTCTTC. Its translation is CASSLDGDKSNEQFF.

This clonotype was picked up a small number of times. The gene calls are TRBV12-3 or TRBV12-4 and TRBJ2-7; the match to TRBD2 covers 10 bases. The V gene end was trimmed by 3 bases and the J gene end by 3 bases; junction bases not matched to a gene: 8. This CDR3 contains 16 residues. As DNA, the CDR3 is TGTGCCAGCAGTTTCGGGCTAGCGGGGGCCTTCTACGAGCAGTACTTC. Translation: CASSFGLAGAFYEQYF.

This chain connects TRBV7-2 to TRBJ2-5; D unclear. Germline V gives CDR1 SGHTA, CDR2 FQGNSA. Trimming pared 3 bases from V and 4 bases from J, leaving 15 bases between. This CDR3 is built from 15 residues. CDR3 nucleotides: TGTGCCAGCAGCTTGGCAGCTCTGTTAAGAGAGACCCAGTACTTC. As protein: CASSLAALLRETQYF. The full variable domain, in which reference TRBV7-2 and TRBJ2-5 provide the parts outside the CDR3, is GAGVSQSPSNKVTEKGKDVELRCDPISGHTALYWYRQSLGQGLEFLIYFQGNSAPDKSGLPSDRFSAERTGGSVSTLTIQRTQQEDSAVYLCASSLAALLRETQYFGPGTRLLVL.